This T cell receptor (beta chain) was identified in a study of cytomegalovirus exposure and HLA in healthy donors. Vbeta (60) and Jbeta (13) primers were used in the PCR. Sequencing was performed with immunoSEQ multiplex PCR; in TCRdb, only in-frame clones are kept and a portion is missing. There are about 110,000 clones in the sample; around 85% occur only once, and approximately 3.7% lies in the top ten. Germline CDR1 reads LNHDA; CDR2 reads SQIVND (reference sequence). This CDR3 spans 17 amino acids. Between the trimmed V and J ends, which lost 3 bases and 0 bases, there was a span of 12 bases. V usage is TRBV19 and J usage is TRBJ2-6, with D tentatively TRBD2 (6 bases). The sequenced material came from PBMCs. This clonotype was sampled from a man in his sixties in good health and CMV-seronegative. The CDR3 DNA sequence: TGTGCCAGTAGTATCCCGCGGGGCAGCTCTGGGGCCAACGTCCTGACTTTC. It is translated as CASSIPRGSSGANVLTF. The complete variable domain, with remaining parts taken from reference TRBV19 and TRBJ2-6, reads DGGITQSPKYLFRKEGQNVTLSCEQNLNHDAMYWYRQDPGQGLRLIYYSQIVNDFQKGDIAEGYSVSREKKESFPLTVTSAQKNPTAFYLCASSIPRGSSGANVLTFGAGSRLTVL.